The present T cell receptor beta chain was sequenced within a study of a mutant IDH1 vaccine in newly diagnosed glioma. Study-level information: Onset of vaccination occurred 4-6 weeks following radiotherapy alone, or with temozolomide cycles.

This CDR3 is 14 amino acids long. Trimming shortened V by 4 bases and J by 4 bases, and 14 bases separated the two germline ends. CDR1 is SGHRS, CDR2 YFSETQ, per germline. The protocol was immunoSEQ multiplex PCR, while the TCRdb copy is restricted to in-frame clones and leaves out a portion. The table includes roughly 54,000 clones, under 90% detected once. This clone was seen once. Its target is not known. Documented time point: week 35, safety follow-up. The study gave 300 ug of mutant IDH1 20-mer peptide per vaccine dose, with topical imiquimod. This clonotype originated in a woman aged 18-30 years with glioma. This chain uses TRBV5-1 with TRBJ1-1; perhaps TRBD1 as D (5 bases). The starting material was PBMCs, obtained from a glioma patient whose treatment included an IDH1 peptide vaccine. CDR3 protein: CASSPSSGGTEAFF. The CDR3, as DNA: TGCGCCAGCAGCCCATCCAGCGGGGGCACTGAAGCTTTCTTT.